The 23 T cell receptor beta chains below come from one sample, sequenced in a study of graft-versus-host responses after intestinal transplantation. Their antigens are not known. Assay: immunoSEQ multiplex PCR; the TCRdb copy retains only in-frame clones and omits some. The table shows approximately 100,000 clones, with over 85% occurring only once. Sequencing was performed on unstimulated CD8+ T cells sorted from spleen or lymph node cells, taken before intestinal transplant. The receptors shown here come from a human donor who received an intestinal transplant.

The chain is built from TRBV2 and TRBJ2-1; 9 nucleotides match TRBD2. V shed 6 bases and J 8 bases; nucleotides not matched to a gene: 14. The CDR3 covers 16 residues. In germline, CDR1 is SNHLY, CDR2 FYNNEI. CDR3 protein: CASSGTGTSPIYEQFF. In nucleotides, the CDR3 is TGTGCCAGCAGCGGAACCGGGACTAGCCCAATCTATGAGCAGTTCTTC.

The rearrangement links TRBV6-1 to TRBJ2-7, with a tentative D call TRBD2 (6 bases). Deletions cut 4 bases from V and 2 bases from J, with 9 bases between. This CDR3 is 13 amino acids long. Germline V gene lookup returns CDR1 MNHNS and CDR2 SASEGT. Here the CDR3 DNA reads TGTGCCAGCAGTGCCGGGACTCCCTACGAGCAGTACTTC. Its translation is CASSAGTPYEQYF.

The chain is built from TRBV9 and TRBJ1-2, with D uncertain. The CDR3 is 14 amino acids. CDR1 and CDR2 from the germline V gene are SGDLS and YYNGEE. V shed 0 bases and J shed 4 bases, with 10 bases lying between them. The DNA for the CDR3 is TGTGCCAGCAGCGTAGATTCTGGAACCTATGGCTACACCTTC. As protein: CASSVDSGTYGYTF.

The V call is TRBV7-6, the J call TRBJ2-1, with D perhaps matching TRBD1 (5 bases). CDR3 length: 15 amino acids. V was cut by 1 base and J by 4 bases, with 11 bases left in between. Looked up from germline, CDR1 is SGHVS and CDR2 is FNYEAQ. The CDR3 loop reads CASSLETVPYNEQFF. CDR3 DNA: TGTGCCAGCAGCTTAGAGACAGTCCCTTACAATGAGCAGTTCTTC.

This clone was seen once. The chain employs TRBV27 and TRBJ2-5; D might be TRBD1 or TRBD2, each matching 5 bases. The CDR3 is 13 amino acids. The germline V gene has CDR1 MNHEY and CDR2 SMNVEV (reference sequence). Trimming shortened V by 5 bases and J by 5 bases, and 12 bases separated the two germline ends. In DNA form, the CDR3 reads TGTGCCAGCAGTCCGGGGCTCCTGGAGACCCAGTACTTC. Translating it yields CASSPGLLETQYF.

The chain combines TRBV6-4 with TRBJ1-5; D is possibly TRBD1 (6 bases). In germline, CDR1 is MRHNA, CDR2 SNTAGT. Between the trimmed V and J ends, which lost 7 bases and 5 bases, there was a span of 24 bases. This CDR3 comprises 17 residues. The CDR3 spells CASTLPGVGVVHQPQHF. The CDR3 nucleotides are TGTGCCAGCACCTTACCAGGGGTAGGGGTAGTACATCAGCCCCAGCATTTT.

The chain uses TRBV7-2 and TRBJ2-5, with 7 nucleotides matching TRBD2. CDR1 and CDR2 (germline): SGHTA, FQGNSA. V dropped 3 bases and J dropped 2; count of bases not matched to a gene: 12. The CDR3 extends over 17 amino acids. The DNA of the CDR3 is TGTGCCAGCAGCTTTCCCCGGTTGGGACTAAGTCAAGAGACCCAGTACTTC. Encoded protein: CASSFPRLGLSQETQYF.

DNA of the CDR3: TGTGCCAGCAGTTCCCAGACGGGCGCCGGGGAGCTGTTTTTT. Translation gives CASSSQTGAGELFF. V usage is TRBV27 and J usage is TRBJ2-2, with D unclear. Trimming stripped 4 bases from V and 6 bases from J, with 12 bases between. CDR1 and CDR2 (germline): MNHEY, SMNVEV (reference sequence). The CDR3 loop spans 14 amino acids.

The V call is TRBV19, the J call TRBJ2-1, with a weak D call TRBD1 (6 bases). Germline loops: CDR1 LNHDA, CDR2 SQIVND (reference sequence). With 3 bases removed from V and 5 bases from J, the gap between germline ends came to 14 bases. The CDR3 consists of 15 residues. In DNA form, the CDR3 reads TGTGCCAGTAGTATGAGGGGGATCATCCACAATGAGCAGTTCTTC. It specifies CASSMRGIIHNEQFF.

CDR3 DNA: TGCGCCAGCAGCCCAAGGACAGAGCAGCGTCTTATTGAGCAGTTCTTC. This gives the protein CASSPRTEQRLIEQFF. The J gene is TRBJ2-1, the V gene TRBV5-1, with D maybe TRBD1 (6 bases). Trimming left V 4 bases short and J 9 bases short, with 23 bases between. The germline CDR1 and CDR2 sequences are SGHRS and YFSETQ. This CDR3 has 16 residues.

This chain links TRBV6-1 with TRBJ1-2; D not certain. Trimming removed 6 bases at V and 6 bases at J, with 14 bases between. Per the germline V gene, CDR1 is MNHNS and CDR2 is SASEGT. The CDR3 contains 13 residues. The CDR3 region has the DNA TGTGCCAGCAGATGGGCCTTAAGACATGGCTACACCTTC. It is translated as CASRWALRHGYTF.

This chain joins TRBV2 and TRBJ1-1; D remains ambiguous. The CDR3 consists of 14 residues. V was pared by 3 bases and J by 2 bases, with 10 bases between. Germline assignment: CDR1 SNHLY and CDR2 FYNNEI. The CDR3 protein is CASSDTLPNTEAFF. The CDR3 bases are TGTGCCAGCAGTGATACCCTCCCCAACACTGAAGCTTTCTTT.

This clone was recorded once. The chain has TRBV2 and TRBJ2-3; D may be TRBD2 (6 bases). The V gene's germline CDR1 is SNHLY and CDR2 FYNNEI. Between the trimmed V and J ends, which lost 4 bases and 1 base, there was a span of 12 bases. CDR3 length: 15 residues. CDR3 amino acids: CASSGGPGGTDTQYF. The CDR3 bases are TGTGCCAGCAGTGGGGGCCCGGGGGGCACAGATACGCAGTATTTT. Drawing the rest from reference TRBV2 and TRBJ2-3, the complete variable domain is EPEVTQTPSHQVTQMGQEVILRCVPISNHLYFYWYRQILGQKVEFLVSFYNNEISEKSEIFDDQFSVERPDGSNFTLKIRSTKLEDSAMYFCASSGGPGGTDTQYFGPGTRLTVL.

The chain uses TRBV6-1 and TRBJ2-1, with TRBD2 identical over 11 bases. After removal of 4 bases from V and 2 bases from J, the junction contained 1 base not matched to a gene. CDR1 is MNHNS, CDR2 SASEGT, per germline. CDR3 length: 15 residues. DNA of the CDR3: TGTGCCAGCAGTGTGGGACTAGCGGCCTACAATGAGCAGTTCTTC. This gives the protein CASSVGLAAYNEQFF.

This clone was picked up one time. The rearrangement links TRBV7-9 to TRBJ1-5; D unresolved. CDR1 and CDR2 from the germline V gene are SEHNR and FQNEAQ (reference sequence). The CDR3 spans 15 residues. Trimming pared 1 base from V and 0 bases from J, leaving 7 bases between. The CDR3 nucleotides are TGTGCCAGCAGCTTAGGTGGTGATAGCAATCAGCCCCAGCATTTT. This encodes CASSLGGDSNQPQHF.

The chain combines TRBV4-1 with TRBJ1-5; D not certain. The germline V gene has CDR1 MGHRA and CDR2 YSYEKL. V was cut by 1 base and J by 0 bases, with 16 bases left in between. The CDR3 runs to 18 residues. CDR3: CASSQVLVMAYSNQPQHF. DNA for the CDR3: TGCGCCAGCAGCCAAGTGTTGGTTATGGCATATAGCAATCAGCCCCAGCATTTT.

The chain employs TRBV11-2 and TRBJ2-2, with D unclear. Per the germline V gene, CDR1 is SGHAT and CDR2 is FQNNGV. This CDR3 comprises 16 residues. Trimming stripped 5 bases from V and 1 base from J, with 14 bases between. The CDR3 nucleotides read TGTGCCAGCAGCCCCGCTTGGTCGATGAACACCGGGGAGCTGTTTTTT. Amino acids: CASSPAWSMNTGELFF.

This clone was found a few times. The same CDR3 is also encoded by other DNA sequences in this sample. CDR3 in DNA: TGCGCCAGCAGCCAAAGGACAGGGGGCGGAGAGACCCAGTACTTC. Translation gives CASSQRTGGGETQYF. This chain links TRBV4-1 with TRBJ2-5; 11 bases are shared with TRBD1. The CDR3 extends over 15 amino acids. The V segment lost 2 bases and the J segment 4 bases; nucleotides outside the gene matches: 3. In germline, CDR1 is MGHRA, CDR2 YSYEKL.

CDR3 bases: TGTGCCAGCAGCTTGGCATCAGGGTGGGGTGGCTACACCTTC. This codes for CASSLASGWGGYTF. The chain uses TRBV5-6 and TRBJ1-2, with D tentatively TRBD1 (5 bases). The CDR3 contains 14 residues. Between the trimmed V and J ends, which lost 0 bases and 7 bases, there was a span of 13 bases. Germline V gene sequence: CDR1 SGHDT, CDR2 YYEEEE. The full variable domain, with the rest looked up from reference TRBV5-6 and TRBJ1-2, is DAGVTQSPTHLIKTRGQQVTLRCSPKSGHDTVSWYQQALGQGPQFIFQYYEEEERQRGNFPDRFSGHQFPNYSSELNVNALLLGDSALYLCASSLASGWGGYTFGSGTRLTVV.

The chain has TRBV6-6 and TRBJ1-1; no firm D call. Trimming pared 0 bases from V and 7 bases from J, leaving 12 bases between. Per the germline V gene, CDR1 is MNHNY and CDR2 is SVGAGI (reference sequence). The CDR3 is 14 residues long. The CDR3 DNA reads TGTGCCAGCAGTTACTCGATCGGAAGTCTTGAAGCTTTCTTT. This sequence encodes CASSYSIGSLEAFF.

The chain uses TRBV4-1 and TRBJ1-3; no definite D call. The CDR3 extends over 15 amino acids. Trimming took off 4 bases at V and 0 bases at J, with 10 bases between the two ends. Per germline, CDR1 MGHRA and CDR2 YSYEKL. The DNA for the CDR3 is TGCGCCAGCAGCCCAAACCCCGGCTCTGGAAACACCATATATTTT. Residues: CASSPNPGSGNTIYF.

The rearrangement links TRBV6-5 to TRBJ2-2; D gene uncertain. The CDR3 is 14 residues long. Germline V gives CDR1 MNHEY, CDR2 SVGAGI. Trimming took 0 bases from V and 6 from J, leaving 8 bases between them. The CDR3 region is CASSYSSSAGELFF. CDR3 nucleotides: TGTGCCAGCAGTTACTCCTCTTCAGCCGGGGAGCTGTTTTTT.

The J gene is TRBJ1-1, the V gene TRBV7-9, with D perhaps TRBD1 (6 bases). The CDR3 spans 14 residues. V lost 3 bases and J lost 7, with 15 bases in between. CDR1 is SEHNR, CDR2 FQNEAQ, per germline (reference sequence). The CDR3 bases are TGTGCCAGCAGCTTGGCGGACAGTCCCCATGAAGCTTTCTTT. Translating gives CASSLADSPHEAFF.